This TCR beta chain was observed in a study of T cell responses to AZD1222 COVID-19 vaccine. The germline V gene encodes CDR1 SGHRS and CDR2 YFSETQ. Between the trimmed V and J ends, which lost 0 bases and 6 bases, there was a span of 7 bases. CDR3 length: 13 amino acids. Generated by immunoSEQ multiplex PCR, the TCRdb table keeps only in-frame clones and is missing some. This sample has approximately 120,000 clones, with approximately 85% found just once. The receptor was isolated from an adult who received the AZD1222 COVID-19 vaccine. The input for sequencing was peripheral blood, taken 28 days after the second AZD1222 dose. V usage is TRBV5-1 and J usage is TRBJ1-5, with D perhaps matching TRBD1 (5 bases). The CDR3 protein is CASSLEGVQPQHF. CDR3 nucleotides: TGCGCCAGCAGCTTGGAAGGGGTTCAGCCCCAGCATTTT.